A single T cell receptor (beta chain) is shown here with its context. The clone's antigen remains unknown. Base qualities are not recorded, but no much larger clone differs from it by a single base. TCR CDR3 regions were amplified from genomic DNA by multiplex PCR using the deep immunoSEQ assay. Extracted genomic DNA from each cell subset was distributed evenly across all wells of several immunoSEQ 96-well plates, and each plate was treated as a replicate. For unsorted PBMC, approximately 300 ng of genomic DNA, equivalent to about 32,000 T cell genomes, went into each replicate PCR. Ten immunoSEQ deep assay plates were used to sequence unsorted PBMC genomic DNA. Purified libraries were measured with a Qubit 3.0 fluorometer, size-checked on a Bioanalyzer 2100, and measured again with the KAPA Library Quantification kit. A separate single-read 150-cycle Illumina NextSeq 550 flow cell was used to sequence each immunoSEQ 96-well plate. Concerning the study's data processing: Because the immunoSEQ output held only junctional sequences and lacked quality scores, the filtering could not match the filtering applied to full-length reads. To assign V/J genes and CDR3, sequences were annotated against IMGT germline references using PyIR, a Python wrapper for IgBLAST v1.9. Reads with weak V/J assignments (E-value above 1e-6), missing CDR3, stop codons, out-of-frame junctions, or ambiguous translated residues were removed. V3J clonotypes were defined as sequences sharing an identical inferred V gene, J gene, and CDR3 amino acid sequence. Percentage overlap between repertoires was computed as shared unique clonotypes divided by the size of the smaller repertoire. Richness of each repertoire was evaluated using RTK rarefaction, the Chao1 estimator, and Recon v2.1 estimates of unobserved clonotypes. This is the immuneACCESS table as TCRdb keeps it, with only in-frame sequences that have V and J called. A part of the clones is gone; compared with another copy, unresolved V genes explain less than half, and the rest is unexplained. The DNA was the basis for D and trimming; V, J and clone size are from that table. The sample data list about half a million clones, and 75% to 85% of these were observed just once. The top ten clones comprise around 13% of the sample.

The data were taken from a study of shared clonotypes between healthy human individuals (dated by TCRdb to 2019 to 2021). Context from the whole study: A couple of women and three men aged 18 to 49 years were included in the cohort. To increase sequencing depth and limit assay-specific biases, TCR repertoire library preparation and sequencing were carried out by different laboratories using diverse techniques. To estimate repertoire size and how much clonotype sharing occurs between individuals, the study deeply sequenced the blood TCR repertoires of roughly 5 healthy adults. Leukapheresis yielded between about 0.9 and 10 billion PBMCs per donor. Results the study describes overall, beyond this receptor: Because the study included only a small number of donors, the genetic and exposure-history diversity represented was limited. Pairwise subsampling led to the expectation that sequencing depth would affect the degree of clonotype sharing among donors. Only blood was sampled, and tissue TCR repertoires likely differ from those in blood.

Between the V and J ends, shortened by 1 base and 7 bases respectively, the junction contains 11 bases. The CDR3 contains 14 residues, cysteine and phenylalanine counted. Of the read, only the CDR3 DNA is kept; its 42 bases are in frame from base 1. The germline V gene encodes CDR1 MDHEN and CDR2 SYDVKM. Donors were healthy HIV-negative adults with no recently reported acute infections or vaccinations. Only Caucasian adults living in Nashville, Tennessee, USA were represented among the donors. For unsorted samples, 90 million to 95 million PBMCs were counted, and genomic DNA was extracted using the QIAamp DNA Blood Mini kit. Blood was collected by leukapheresis, and PBMCs were isolated by Ficoll-Histopaque density gradient centrifugation and then cryopreserved in liquid nitrogen vapor phase.

The source of this sequence is a woman in her thirties or forties in good health. Some clones in this sample may be carry-over from other donors' samples. Recombination connected TRBV28 to TRBJ2-1, with no confident D gene call. The sequencing sample was made of PBMCs. The sequence in DNA is TGTGCCAGCAGTTTATTACCCCCCGTTAATGAGCAGTTCTTC. Its coded protein is CASSLLPPVNEQFF.